Listed below are T cell receptor beta chains from one sample, sequenced in a study of blood T cell repertoires in COVID-19. The repertoire was sequenced with immunoSEQ multiplex PCR; TCRdb's copy has only in-frame clones and lacks some. There are roughly 250,000 clones in the sample; roughly 86% occur only once, and about 2.5% lies in the top ten. The specimen was peripheral blood. All receptors derive from a woman aged 45 to 65 with acute or convalescent COVID-19. Both conserved end residues are part of each CDR3. The D gene is left open where the match is weak. Expanded clones get a size class; other rows say once, few or many, or leave the size out.

d_call: TRBD2
clone_size: -
v_call: TRBV5-6
j_call: TRBJ2-1
cdr3_aa: CASSWVAGAAYNEQFF
cdr3_nt: TGTGCCAGCAGCTGGGTAGCGGGAGCAGCCTACAATGAGCAGTTCTTC

d_call: -
clone_size: -
v_call: TRBV3-1/TRBV3-2
j_call: TRBJ2-1
cdr3_aa: CASSQDPGREFF
cdr3_nt: TGTGCCAGCAGCCAAGATCCAGGGCGAGAGTTCTTC

d_call: TRBD1
clone_size: -
v_call: TRBV27
j_call: TRBJ2-7
cdr3_aa: CASSAGGISSYEQYF
cdr3_nt: TGTGCCAGCAGTGCAGGGGGCATAAGCTCCTACGAGCAGTACTTC

d_call: -
clone_size: -
v_call: TRBV27
j_call: TRBJ1-5
cdr3_aa: CASWGLNNQPQHF
cdr3_nt: TGTGCCAGCTGGGGACTGAACAATCAGCCCCAGCATTTT

d_call: -
clone_size: -
v_call: TRBV11-2
j_call: TRBJ1-4
cdr3_aa: CASSLERRGGEKLFF
cdr3_nt: TGTGCCAGCAGCTTAGAGCGCAGGGGTGGTGAAAAACTGTTTTTT

d_call: TRBD1
clone_size: -
v_call: TRBV27
j_call: TRBJ1-5
cdr3_aa: CASSSSRQGTQPQHF
cdr3_nt: TGTGCCAGCAGTTCCAGCCGACAGGGTACCCAGCCCCAGCATTTT

d_call: TRBD2
clone_size: -
v_call: TRBV3-1/TRBV3-2
j_call: TRBJ2-1
cdr3_aa: CASSLLTAGDSEQFF
cdr3_nt: TGTGCCAGCAGCCTCCTGACGGCGGGAGATAGTGAGCAGTTCTTC

d_call: -
clone_size: -
v_call: TRBV20-1
j_call: TRBJ2-1
cdr3_aa: CSASTEGSFYNEQFF
cdr3_nt: TGCAGTGCAAGTACAGAGGGCTCATTCTACAATGAGCAGTTCTTC

d_call: TRBD2
clone_size: -
v_call: TRBV4-3
j_call: TRBJ2-1
cdr3_aa: CASSQAGTSPVEQFF
cdr3_nt: TGCGCCAGCAGCCAAGCCGGGACTAGCCCTGTAGAGCAGTTCTTC

d_call: -
clone_size: -
v_call: TRBV19
j_call: TRBJ1-3
cdr3_aa: CASSSDRSSGNTIYF
cdr3_nt: TGTGCCAGTAGTTCTGACAGAAGCTCTGGAAACACCATATATTTT

d_call: TRBD1
clone_size: few
v_call: TRBV4-2
j_call: TRBJ2-2
cdr3_aa: CASSQGQGAYGELFF
cdr3_nt: TGTGCCAGCAGCCAAGGACAGGGGGCATATGGGGAGCTGTTTTTT